One sample yielded the 20 T cell receptor beta chains listed below, sequenced in a study of beta chain features in type 1 diabetes. Expressed TCRB transcripts were sequenced because the entire RNA isolate underwent reverse transcription. Profiling relied on immunoSEQ multiplex PCR, and the TCRdb table lists in-frame clones only, not all of them. Of fewer than 900,000 clones listed, roughly 16% are singletons. The sample was naive CD4+ T cells from blood. The receptors come from a woman aged 18 to 35 in good health.

The gene calls are TRBV4-2 and TRBJ2-6, with 9 bases lining up with TRBD2. The CDR3 is made up of 18 amino acids. Germline V lookup: CDR1 LGHNA, CDR2 YNFKEQ. V dropped 2 bases and J dropped 0; count of bases not matched to a gene: 5. The CDR3 nucleotides read TGTGCCAGCAGCCAAAGCCTAGCGGGGAGCTCTGGGGCCAACGTCCTGACTTTC. Encoded protein: CASSQSLAGSSGANVLTF.

V usage is TRBV18 and J usage is TRBJ1-1; D is unclear. V lost 2 bases and J 2 bases, leaving 15 bases between the germline ends. CDR3 length equals 16 residues. Germline lookup yields CDR1 KGHSH and CDR2 LQKENI. CDR3 nucleotides: TGTGCCAGCTCACCAAACGACGGTGGCCTAAACACTGAAGCTTTCTTT. Its protein is CASSPNDGGLNTEAFF. Looking up the rest from reference TRBV18 and TRBJ1-1 gives the full variable domain: NAGVMQNPRHLVRRRGQEARLRCSPMKGHSHVYWYRQLPEEGLKFMVYLQKENIIDESGMPKERFSAEFPKEGPSILRIQQVVRGDSAAYFCASSPNDGGLNTEAFFGQGTRLTVV.

This clone was observed once. The chain is built from TRBV11-2 and TRBJ1-1; D is unclear. Per the germline V gene, CDR1 is SGHAT and CDR2 is FQNNGV. The CDR3 is made up of 14 amino acids. Trimming cost V 1 base and J 1 base, with 7 bases left between them. The CDR3 loop reads CASSLARTNTEAFF. Here the CDR3 DNA reads TGTGCCAGCAGCTTAGCTCGCACGAACACTGAAGCTTTCTTT.

This clone was counted a few times. The chain links TRBV4-3 to TRBJ1-1, with 10 bases identical to TRBD1. This CDR3 has 15 residues. Germline V CDR1 and CDR2: LGHNA, YSLEER. The junction had 9 bases not matched to a gene; V was cut back by 6 bases and J by 5 bases. The CDR3 reads CASSRDRGLRTEAFF. The CDR3, as DNA: TGCGCCAGCAGTCGGGACAGGGGCTTACGAACTGAAGCTTTCTTT.

This clone was observed a few times. The chain has TRBV19 and TRBJ2-7; maybe TRBD2 (6 bases). CDR3 length: 15 residues. The V end lost 3 bases, the J end lost 0 bases, and 12 bases lay between the germline ends. Germline V gene lookup returns CDR1 LNHDA and CDR2 SQIVND (reference sequence). CDR3 sequence: CASSIGGKSSYEQYF. Here the CDR3 DNA reads TGTGCCAGTAGTATTGGCGGGAAAAGCTCCTACGAGCAGTACTTC.

A note on this clone: Different DNA sequences within this sample yield the same CDR3. The chain has TRBV18 and TRBJ1-1; D unresolved. CDR3 length: 13 residues. Trimming removed 4 bases from V and 1 base from J, with 7 bases in between. CDR1 and CDR2 from the germline V gene are KGHSH and LQKENI. The CDR3 DNA is TGTGCCAGCTCACTCGGGGAGAACACTGAAGCTTTCTTT. Protein: CASSLGENTEAFF.

This clone was picked up one time. This chain uses TRBV7-2 with TRBJ2-1; D is undetermined. V was cut by 5 bases and J by 9 bases, with 14 bases left in between. Germline loops: CDR1 SGHTA, CDR2 FQGNSA. This CDR3 is built from 13 residues. CDR3 nucleotide sequence: TGTGCCAGCAGCCGCAGAAATAGTTTTGAGCAGTTCTTC. Encoded protein: CASSRRNSFEQFF. The full variable domain, with the rest looked up from reference TRBV7-2 and TRBJ2-1, is GAGVSQSPSNKVTEKGKDVELRCDPISGHTALYWYRQSLGQGLEFLIYFQGNSAPDKSGLPSDRFSAERTGGSVSTLTIQRTQQEDSAVYLCASSRRNSFEQFFGPGTRLTVL.

As for this clone: Other DNA sequences in the same sample also yield this CDR3. The chain links TRBV5-1 to TRBJ2-5; D unresolved. The CDR3 loop spans 13 amino acids. Germline CDR1 reads SGHRS; CDR2 reads YFSETQ. V was cut by 0 bases and J by 5 bases, with 8 bases left in between. CDR3 sequence: CASSLGAGETQYF. The CDR3 DNA is TGCGCCAGCAGCTTGGGGGCCGGGGAGACCCAGTACTTC.

The J gene is TRBJ2-1, the V gene TRBV5-4; D is ambiguous. Between the trimmed V and J ends, which lost 5 bases and 0 bases, there was a span of 12 bases. The CDR3 is 15 amino acids. Germline V CDR1 and CDR2: SGHNT, YYREEE (reference sequence). CDR3 amino acids: CASRMTSSSYNEQFF. CDR3 coding DNA: TGTGCCAGCAGGATGACTTCTTCCTCCTACAATGAGCAGTTCTTC.

The chain has TRBV2 and TRBJ2-7; 7 nucleotides line up with TRBD1. Germline V gene data show CDR1 as SNHLY and CDR2 as FYNNEI. V shed 1 base, J shed 6 bases, and the junction held 6 bases outside the gene matches. The CDR3 runs 14 residues. DNA of the CDR3: TGTGCCAGCAGTGAAGACCGGGACAGAGGCGAGCAGTACTTC. Its protein product is CASSEDRDRGEQYF.

The chain links TRBV7-3 to TRBJ2-3; 13 bases align to TRBD2. Germline lookup yields CDR1 SGHTA and CDR2 FQGTGA. The CDR3 covers 15 residues. V trimming: 5 bases; J trimming: 4 bases; junction bases outside the gene matches: 3. The CDR3 nucleotides read TGTGCCAGCAGCCCCGGGACTAGCGGGGCAGATACGCAGTATTTT. This sequence encodes CASSPGTSGADTQYF. Full variable domain (missing parts from reference TRBV7-3 and TRBJ2-3): GAGVSQTPSNKVTEKGKYVELRCDPISGHTALYWYRQSLGQGPEFLIYFQGTGAADDSGLPNDRFFAVRPEGSVSTLKIQRTERGDSAVYLCASSPGTSGADTQYFGPGTRLTVL.

The DNA for the CDR3 is TGTGCCACCTGGACAGATACCTACAATGAGCAGTTCTTC. This codes for CATWTDTYNEQFF. The V call is TRBV10-3, the J call TRBJ2-1; tentative D call: TRBD1 (6 bases). Germline CDR1 ENHRY, CDR2 SYGVKD. The CDR3 sequence is 13 residues long. V was clipped by 10 bases and J by 2 bases, with 12 bases between them.

This clone was seen a handful of times. The genes are TRBV28 and TRBJ2-4; D unclear. The CDR3 spans 13 residues. V lost 7 bases to trimming and J lost 5 bases, with 12 bases between them. Germline lookup yields CDR1 MDHEN and CDR2 SYDVKM. As DNA, the CDR3 is TGTGCCAGCAACCGAGGCAGCGAAAACATTCAGTACTTC. It codes for CASNRGSENIQYF. Combining the CDR3 with reference TRBV28 and TRBJ2-4 gives the whole variable domain DVKVTQSSRYLVKRTGEKVFLECVQDMDHENMFWYRQDPGLGLRLIYFSYDVKMKEKGDIPEGYSVSREKKERFSLILESASTNQTSMYLCASNRGSENIQYFGAGTRLSVL.

This clone was found a few times. In the same sample, other DNA sequences code for this CDR3. The J gene is TRBJ2-2, the V gene TRBV5-1, with 7 bases identical to TRBD1. This CDR3 is built from 15 residues. CDR1 SGHRS and CDR2 YFSETQ come from the germline V gene. Trimming cost V 4 bases and J 0 bases; bases outside gene matches: 3. The CDR3 reads CASSPGGTNTGELFF. The CDR3 nucleotides are TGCGCCAGCAGCCCAGGGGGAACGAACACCGGGGAGCTGTTTTTT.

This clone has only a few counts. The chain uses TRBV2 and TRBJ2-1; possibly TRBD1 for D (5 bases). CDR1 SNHLY and CDR2 FYNNEI come from the germline V gene. Trimming cost V 5 bases and J 5 bases, with 16 bases left between them. CDR3 length: 15 residues. The chain's CDR3 is CASSPDGWGNNEQFF. In DNA form, the CDR3 reads TGTGCCAGCAGTCCAGACGGCTGGGGCAACAATGAGCAGTTCTTC.

There are a few counts of this clone. This sequence joins TRBV5-4 and TRBJ2-5; tentative D call: TRBD2 (5 bases). There are 13 residues in the CDR3. Trimming left V 6 bases short and J 7 bases short, with 16 bases between. Germline V gene sequence: CDR1 SGHNT, CDR2 YYREEE (reference sequence). CDR3 in DNA: TGTGCCAGCAAAGGAGGATACCCGGGGACCCAGTACTTC. It translates to CASKGGYPGTQYF.

The CDR3 sequence is CASSLAGGLAGKYEQYF. The CDR3 coding sequence is TGTGCCAGCAGCTTGGCCGGGGGACTAGCGGGGAAATACGAGCAGTACTTC. The V call is TRBV5-4, the J call TRBJ2-7; 13 bases fit TRBD2. J gave up 4 bases and V 0 bases, and 7 bases lay outside the gene matches. CDR1 SGHNT and CDR2 YYREEE come from the germline V gene (reference sequence). The CDR3 length is 17 residues.

CDR3 DNA: TGTGCCAGCAGCCAATGGGGGGGGCCAGATACGCAGTATTTT. This encodes CASSQWGGPDTQYF. This rearrangement joins TRBV14 to TRBJ2-3, with TRBD2 as a possible D gene (7 bases). The CDR3 loop spans 14 amino acids. Trimming stripped 2 bases from V and 4 bases from J, with 10 bases between. Germline lookup yields CDR1 SGHDN and CDR2 FVKESK.

The chain couples TRBV18 to TRBJ2-1; 14 nucleotides line up with TRBD2. V shed 2 bases and J 9 bases; nucleotides not matched to a gene: 0. The CDR3 contains 14 residues. CDR1 and CDR2 from the germline V gene are KGHSH and LQKENI. The CDR3 loop reads CASSPGLAGGEQFF. DNA for the CDR3: TGTGCCAGCTCACCAGGACTAGCGGGGGGTGAGCAGTTCTTC. The full variable domain, its missing parts supplied by reference TRBV18 and TRBJ2-1, is NAGVMQNPRHLVRRRGQEARLRCSPMKGHSHVYWYRQLPEEGLKFMVYLQKENIIDESGMPKERFSAEFPKEGPSILRIQQVVRGDSAAYFCASSPGLAGGEQFFGPGTRLTVL.

The rearrangement uses TRBV27 and TRBJ2-3, with D perhaps assigned TRBD1 or TRBD2 (5 bases each). The V gene lost 2 bases and the J gene lost 0 bases, with 9 bases spanning the gap. Germline V gene data show CDR1 as MNHEY and CDR2 as SMNVEV (reference sequence). This CDR3 spans 15 amino acids. Here the CDR3 reads CASSLGGLSTDTQYF. CDR3 in DNA: TGTGCCAGCAGTTTAGGGGGTCTAAGCACAGATACGCAGTATTTT.